A single sample is the source of the 27 T cell receptor beta chains below, sequenced in a study of blood T cell repertoires in COVID-19. Sequencing was performed with immunoSEQ multiplex PCR; in TCRdb, only in-frame clones are kept and a portion is missing. The sample contains 100,000 or so clones, roughly 95% of which appear only once. Source material: peripheral blood. The receptors derive from a human donor with active COVID-19. The donor label of this sample is uncertain.

The rearrangement joins TRBV19 to TRBJ2-5; weak D call: TRBD2 (6 bases). Germline V gene lookup returns CDR1 LNHDA and CDR2 SQIVND (reference sequence). The germline V and J ends were trimmed by 1 base and 9 bases, with 15 bases remaining between them. The length of the CDR3 is 14 residues. This chain's CDR3 is CASSIGGGEESQYF. Here the CDR3 DNA reads TGTGCCAGTAGTATAGGAGGCGGGGAGGAGTCCCAGTACTTC.

The chain joins TRBV5-4 to TRBJ2-1; 12 bases agree with TRBD2. The junction had 1 base not matched to a gene; V was cut back by 0 bases and J by 9 bases. CDR1 SGHNT and CDR2 YYREEE come from the germline V gene (reference sequence). There are 14 residues in the CDR3. CDR3 protein: CASSLGLAGVEQFF. In nucleotides, the CDR3 is TGTGCCAGCAGCTTGGGACTAGCGGGGGTTGAGCAGTTCTTC.

The chain carries TRBV7-9 and TRBJ2-7, with TRBD2 as a possible D gene (6 bases). The CDR3 loop spans 14 amino acids. Per germline, CDR1 SEHNR and CDR2 FQNEAQ (reference sequence). Trimming pared 1 base from V and 6 bases from J, leaving 13 bases between. The chain's CDR3 is CASSLVGGNGEQYF. CDR3 sequence (DNA): TGTGCCAGCAGCTTAGTCGGGGGAAACGGCGAGCAGTACTTC.

The CDR3 DNA reads as TGTGCCAGTAGTATCGGATCAGGGGAGCAGTACTTC. Residues: CASSIGSGEQYF. V gene TRBV19 combines with J gene TRBJ2-7; D might be TRBD1 (5 bases). Germline CDR1 reads LNHDA; CDR2 reads SQIVND (reference sequence). The V end was cut by 3 bases, the J end by 7 bases, with 10 bases between. The CDR3 covers 12 residues.

A word on this clone: Other DNA sequences in this sample translate to the same CDR3. V usage is TRBV6-6 and J usage is TRBJ1-2; a weak D match, TRBD1 (5 bases). This CDR3 spans 11 amino acids. V was shortened by 5 bases and J by 7 bases, with 8 bases between the two germline ends. Per the germline V gene, CDR1 is MNHNY and CDR2 is SVGAGI (reference sequence). Here the CDR3 reads CASSTGGGYTF. The DNA of the CDR3 is TGTGCCAGCAGTACCGGGGGTGGCTACACCTTC.

The chain recombines TRBV10-2 with TRBJ2-7, with TRBD1 matching 7 bases. The trim removed 5 bases at V and 7 bases at J, leaving 2 bases unmatched. CDR1 and CDR2 (germline): WSHSY, SAAADI. The CDR3 totals 11 residues. The DNA of the CDR3 is TGCGCCAGCAGTCCACAGGGGGAGCAGTACTTC. Residues: CASSPQGEQYF.

The chain employs TRBV24-1 and TRBJ2-1, with a possible D match to TRBD1 (6 bases). This CDR3 is 13 amino acids long. Germline CDR1 is KGHDR and CDR2 is SFDVKD. V lost 3 bases to trimming and J lost 8 bases, with 10 bases between them. The CDR3, as DNA: TGTGCCACCAGTGATGACAGGCGGGATGAGCAGTTCTTC. It codes for CATSDDRRDEQFF.

This sequence joins TRBV6-5 and TRBJ2-4; D might be TRBD1 (6 bases). Trimming left V 2 bases short and J 0 bases short, with 11 bases between. This CDR3 is built from 16 residues. Germline V CDR1 and CDR2: MNHEY, SVGAGI. CDR3 in amino acids: CASSYIPTGAKNIQYF. DNA for the CDR3: TGTGCCAGCAGTTACATACCGACAGGAGCCAAAAACATTCAGTACTTC.

This rearrangement joins TRBV18 to TRBJ1-1; D is uncertain. The CDR3 has 14 amino acids. With 2 bases removed from V and 8 bases from J, the gap between germline ends came to 15 bases. Germline-derived CDR1 and CDR2 are KGHSH and LQKENI. In DNA form, the CDR3 reads TGTGCCAGCTCACCAAGTTCTCTACAGAAAGAAGCTTTCTTT. Protein product: CASSPSSLQKEAFF.

CDR3 sequence reads: CASSPLANLYEQYF. In DNA form, the CDR3 reads TGTGCCAGCAGCCCGCTAGCGAATCTCTACGAGCAGTACTTC. The genes are TRBV5-6 and TRBJ2-7, with TRBD2 as a possible D gene (6 bases). Germline V gene data show CDR1 as SGHDT and CDR2 as YYEEEE. CDR3 length: 14 residues. Trimming shortened V by 4 bases and J by 3 bases, and 14 bases separated the two germline ends.

This chain uses TRBV5-1 with TRBJ2-3, with TRBD1 identical over 7 bases. CDR3 length: 16 residues. V shed 4 bases and J 0 bases; nucleotides not matched to a gene: 8. Germline CDR1 and CDR2: SGHRS and YFSETQ. The CDR3 region has the DNA TGCGCCAGCAGCCGCCTTTCGACAGGGAGCACAGATACGCAGTATTTT. Protein: CASSRLSTGSTDTQYF.

This sequence joins TRBV28 and TRBJ2-1; the match to TRBD2 covers 7 bases. Germline V gene lookup returns CDR1 MDHEN and CDR2 SYDVKM. Unmatched junction bases numbered 13, after V lost 5 bases and J lost 12 bases. CDR3 length: 14 residues. CDR3 sequence: CASSTQGWLAGQFF. The CDR3 coding sequence is TGTGCCAGCAGTACTCAGGGATGGTTAGCGGGGCAGTTCTTC.

The chain uses TRBV19 and TRBJ2-2; possible D gene TRBD1, 5 bases. The V and J ends lost 5 bases and 7 bases respectively, with 14 bases between them. The CDR3 extends over 14 amino acids. In germline, CDR1 is LNHDA, CDR2 SQIVND (reference sequence). The CDR3 sequence: CASSGSGIVGELFF. The CDR3 region has the DNA TGTGCCAGTAGTGGGTCAGGGATCGTCGGGGAGCTGTTTTTT.

V usage is TRBV10-3 and J usage is TRBJ1-4; 12 bases line up with TRBD1. Germline V CDR1 and CDR2: ENHRY, SYGVKD. The CDR3 contains 16 residues. Trimming cost V 5 bases and J 8 bases; bases outside gene matches: 9. In nucleotides, the CDR3 is TGTGCCATCAGTCGAGCGGGACAGGGGGCGGAAGAAAAACTGTTTTTT. Its translation: CAISRAGQGAEEKLFF.

This clone was picked up one time. The genes are TRBV19 and TRBJ2-7; weak D call: TRBD1 (5 bases). Trimming removed 5 bases at V and 3 bases at J, with 14 bases between. CDR3 length: 14 residues. The V gene's germline CDR1 is LNHDA and CDR2 SQIVND (reference sequence). CDR3 DNA: TGTGCCAGTAGTGGGGCGGAAGGAAACTACGAGCAGTACTTC. It translates to CASSGAEGNYEQYF.

This clone turned up a few times. The chain carries TRBV5-1 and TRBJ2-5; TRBD2 matches at 9 bases. CDR3 length equals 15 residues. Germline CDR1 and CDR2: SGHRS and YFSETQ. V trimming: 1 base; J trimming: 5 bases; junction bases outside the gene matches: 6. The CDR3 DNA follows: TGCGCCAGCAGCTTGAGTAGCGGGAGTCGGGAGACCCAGTACTTC. Protein product: CASSLSSGSRETQYF.

This chain joins TRBV7-2 and TRBJ2-3; the D gene is possibly TRBD2 (6 bases). CDR3 length: 14 residues. Germline CDR1 SGHTA, CDR2 FQGNSA. V was shortened by 0 bases and J by 5 bases, with 9 bases between the two germline ends. CDR3 in DNA: TGTGCCAGCAGCTTAGCGCAGGGACTAGATACGCAGTATTTT. Its protein is CASSLAQGLDTQYF.

This chain uses TRBV7-9 with TRBJ1-1; perhaps TRBD1 as D (6 bases). Trimming took 5 bases from V and 5 from J, leaving 15 bases between them. Germline CDR1 reads SEHNR; CDR2 reads FQNEAQ (reference sequence). The CDR3 has 14 amino acids. DNA of the CDR3: TGTGCCAGCAGCCACAGGGTTGGTGGTACTGAAGCTTTCTTT. As protein: CASSHRVGGTEAFF.

This chain joins TRBV27 and TRBJ1-3; the match to TRBD1 covers 7 bases. V was pared by 6 bases and J by 3 bases, with 5 bases of the junction left unmatched. CDR3 length equals 14 residues. Germline V lookup: CDR1 MNHEY, CDR2 SMNVEV (reference sequence). The CDR3 DNA reads as TGTGCCAGCAGGGGTACAGGGGTTGGAAACACCATATATTTT. Protein product: CASRGTGVGNTIYF.

V is TRBV19 and J is TRBJ2-7, with a tentative D call TRBD1 (6 bases). The CDR3 spans 15 residues. V was trimmed by 5 bases and J by 2 bases, leaving 16 bases between them. Germline CDR1 is LNHDA and CDR2 is SQIVND (reference sequence). CDR3 coding DNA: TGTGCCAGTAGTCTAACCGGGACAACGACCTACGAGCAGTACTTC. Encoded protein: CASSLTGTTTYEQYF. Supplemented by reference TRBV19 and TRBJ2-7, the full variable domain reads DGGITQSPKYLFRKEGQNVTLSCEQNLNHDAMYWYRQDPGQGLRLIYYSQIVNDFQKGDIAEGYSVSREKKESFPLTVTSAQKNPTAFYLCASSLTGTTTYEQYFGPGTRLTVT.

This clone was counted a single time. One end of the junction varies from germline; a read error may be responsible. V gene TRBV28 combines with J gene TRBJ2-5; D is perhaps TRBD1 (6 bases). Germline CDR1 is MDHEN and CDR2 is SYDVKM. The CDR3 is 12 amino acids. CDR3 sequence (DNA): TGTGCCAGCAGTTTACTTCCCGGGACACCGAACTTC. Residues: CASSLLPGTPNF.

The chain uses TRBV28 and TRBJ1-1; D unresolved. Germline CDR1 reads MDHEN; CDR2 reads SYDVKM. V dropped 3 bases and J dropped 0 bases, with 5 bases sitting between them. CDR3 length: 13 residues. As DNA, the CDR3 is TGTGCCAGCAGTTTTCCGGTGAACACTGAAGCTTTCTTT. Its protein product is CASSFPVNTEAFF.

V usage is TRBV5-6 and J usage is TRBJ2-3; 9 bases line up with TRBD2. The J segment lost 2 bases and the V segment lost 4 bases, leaving 8 bases of the junction unmatched. The CDR3 extends over 16 amino acids. Looked up from germline, CDR1 is SGHDT and CDR2 is YYEEEE. The CDR3 here is CASSRRASGVTDTQYF. CDR3 nucleotide sequence: TGTGCCAGCAGCCGGAGAGCTAGCGGGGTCACAGATACGCAGTATTTT.

The chain couples TRBV6-5 to TRBJ1-1, with 9 positions matching TRBD1. CDR1 and CDR2 (germline): MNHEY, SVGAGI. The CDR3 covers 15 residues. The ends lost 2 bases at V and 8 bases at J; junction bases unmatched: 9. The CDR3 DNA sequence: TGTGCCAGCAGTTACGCGCCGGGGACAGGGATGGAAGCTTTCTTT. Translation: CASSYAPGTGMEAFF.

V usage is TRBV19 and J usage is TRBJ1-5; no clear D. V lost 3 bases and J 0 bases, leaving 6 bases between the germline ends. Germline values: CDR1 LNHDA, CDR2 SQIVND (reference sequence). The CDR3 contains 14 residues. The CDR3 sequence: CASSIQNSNQPQHF. In DNA, the CDR3 is TGTGCCAGTAGTATTCAGAATAGCAATCAGCCCCAGCATTTT.

This clone was seen only once. CDR3 residues: CASSSTRTRSAYEQYF. CDR3 DNA sequence: TGTGCCAGCAGTTCCACCCGGACTAGATCGGCCTACGAGCAGTACTTC. The V gene is TRBV27, the J gene TRBJ2-7; the match to TRBD2 covers 7 bases. The germline V gene has CDR1 MNHEY and CDR2 SMNVEV (reference sequence). CDR3 size: 16 residues. V lost 4 bases to trimming and J lost 2 bases; unmatched junction nucleotides: 11.

CDR3 residues: CASSPQGTVGANVLTF. DNA of the CDR3: TGTGCCAGCAGCCCACAGGGTACGGTCGGGGCCAACGTCCTGACTTTC. V gene TRBV7-2 combines with J gene TRBJ2-6; a possible D gene is TRBD1 (6 bases). The CDR3 spans 16 residues. The germline V gene encodes CDR1 SGHTA and CDR2 FQGNSA. The V end lost 5 bases, the J end lost 4 bases, and 15 bases lay between the germline ends. The entire variable domain, with the rest obtained from reference TRBV7-2 and TRBJ2-6, is as follows: GAGVSQSPSNKVTEKGKDVELRCDPISGHTALYWYRQSLGQGLEFLIYFQGNSAPDKSGLPSDRFSAERTGGSVSTLTIQRTQQEDSAVYLCASSPQGTVGANVLTFGAGSRLTVL.